This TCR beta chain was profiled in a study of blood T cell repertoires in COVID-19. Whole-study context: Samples of COVID-19 (acute and convalescent) were obtained from the United States, Italy and Spain. The cDNA or gDNA used as material had been derived from T cells, B-cell-depleted T cells, or PBMCs.

This CDR3 has 14 residues. Trimming removed 6 bases from V and 1 base from J, with 10 bases in between. Germline CDR1 reads SQVTM; CDR2 reads ANQGSEA. In the original analysis: The authors estimated nucleated cell counts from reference gene primer amplification. Clones were sequenced by immunoSEQ multiplex PCR, and TCRdb holds only the in-frame ones, with some missing. That table supplies the V and J calls and clone size; D and trimming were determined from the DNA. The sample contains roughly 190,000 clones, approximately 85% of which appear only once. This TCR derives from a woman aged 65 to 85 with active or convalescent COVID-19. This chain connects TRBV29-1 to TRBJ1-6, with unresolved D. The specimen was peripheral blood. The CDR3, as DNA: TGCAGCGTCCGTTCGGGTTCCTATAATTCACCCCTCCACTTT. Amino acids: CSVRSGSYNSPLHF.